This T cell receptor beta chain was captured in a study of human T cells and chemical hapten exposure. The overall study: Patch tests put 0.01% DPC on the upper back, and the results were checked at 6 days. The study's findings and limits: With DPC sensitization, TCRs exceeding 1 in 1000 frequency showed no change.

This CDR3 comprises 16 residues. Deletions cut 8 bases from V and 3 bases from J, with 20 bases between. Time point meaning: patch test 2, 6 weeks after DPC sensitization. Indicated treatment: therapeutic diphenylcyclopropenone sensitization with weekly scalp DPC. Original data processing: A typical sample had approximately 93,000 TCRs, with about 20,000 to 700,000 overall. One entry per CDR3 protein results from TCRdb running MiXCR on the RACE reads. These V and J calls derive from TCRdb rather than the authors' analysis. This repertoire shows just over 350,000 distinct CDR3 sequences, about 6% found once; its top ten account for around 5.8%. With respect to this clonotype: The target antigen is unknown.

The sequences come from whole blood, collected in connection with sensitization to the hapten diphenylcyclopropenone (DPC). The rearrangement links TRBV12-3 or TRBV12-4 to TRBJ2-1, with D possibly TRBD2 on 6 matching bases. The receptor's source is a young woman with alopecia areata. Some clones in this sample may be carry-over from other donors' samples. CDR3 loop: CASAINPEGYYNEQFF. CDR3 nucleotide sequence: TGTGCCAGCGCCATCAACCCGGAGGGCTACTACAATGAGCAGTTCTTC.